What follows are 12 T cell receptor beta chains derived from one specimen sequenced in a study of T-cell memory formation after mild COVID-19. TCRdb reprocessed the 5' RACE reads via MiXCR and lists one record per CDR3 protein. The sample has about 110,000 distinct CDR3 sequences, roughly 19% seen once. Sequenced material: PBMCs or a T cell subset sorted from them (not recorded which). Receptors originate from a man between 18 and 35 years old who had mild COVID-19 (a few samples of this study predate the infection). Cell type and time point are not known.

V usage is TRBV4-2 and J usage is TRBJ1-4; 7 positions match TRBD1. Germline trimming cut 3 bases from V and 2 bases from J; bases unmatched to any gene: 0. The CDR3 totals 14 residues. Germline V CDR1 and CDR2: LGHNA, YNFKEQ. The CDR3 loop reads CASSQGQTNEKLFF. The CDR3 bases are TGTGCCAGCAGCCAGGGACAGACTAATGAAAAACTGTTTTTT.

The rearrangement joins TRBV18 to TRBJ2-7; D is uncertain. V gave up 3 bases and J gave up 5 bases, with 11 bases separating them. Germline-derived CDR1 and CDR2 are KGHSH and LQKENI. The CDR3 length is 13 residues. The CDR3 DNA follows: TGTGCCAGCTCACCGGGGTTCCATAACGAGCAGTACGTC. This sequence encodes CASSPGFHNEQYV.

This clonotype was picked up a small number of times. The V and J genes are TRBV9 and TRBJ2-2, with a weak D call TRBD1 (6 bases). The CDR3 totals 14 residues. Trimming removed 0 bases at V and 8 bases at J, with 11 bases between. Germline loops: CDR1 SGDLS, CDR2 YYNGEE. In DNA, the CDR3 is TGTGCCAGCAGCGTAGTACAGGGTTCGGGGGAGCTGTTTTTT. Protein product: CASSVVQGSGELFF.

The table lists this clonotype with many counts. The genes are TRBV4-1 and TRBJ1-6; 9 bases map to TRBD1. Germline V gene sequence: CDR1 MGHRA, CDR2 YSYEKL. V lost 2 bases to trimming and J lost 6 bases; unmatched junction nucleotides: 8. The CDR3 length is 17 residues. The CDR3 here is CASSQRQGDRFNSPLHF. The CDR3 region has the DNA TGCGCCAGCAGCCAAAGACAGGGGGATCGCTTTAATTCACCCCTCCACTTT.

This clonotype was observed at least ten times. This chain uses TRBV27 with TRBJ2-2; no clear D. From germline, CDR1 is MNHEY and CDR2 SMNVEV (reference sequence). The CDR3 is 13 amino acids. V was clipped by 2 bases and J by 7 bases, with 8 bases between them. This CDR3 is CASSLNGHGELFF. The DNA for the CDR3 is TGTGCCAGCAGTTTAAATGGGCACGGGGAGCTGTTTTTT.

This clonotype was seen more than once but under ten times. The chain has TRBV18 and TRBJ2-5, with D uncertain. Germline V CDR1 and CDR2: KGHSH, LQKENI. Trimming took off 0 bases at V and 1 base at J, with 3 bases between the two ends. The CDR3 has 13 residues. In DNA form, the CDR3 reads TGTGCCAGCTCACCACCGGCCCAAGAGACCCAGTACTTC. It specifies CASSPPAQETQYF.

This clonotype was seen a few times. V and J are TRBV12-3 or TRBV12-4 and TRBJ2-3; D is possibly TRBD1 or TRBD2 (5 bases each). CDR3 length: 15 residues. Trimming pared 6 bases from V and 7 bases from J, leaving 20 bases between. CDR3 amino acids: CASRLSRERGNTQYF. CDR3 nucleotides: TGTGCCAGCAGGCTGAGCAGGGAGAGGGGAAATACGCAGTATTTT.

This clonotype appeared a few times. The genes are TRBV6-5 and TRBJ2-5; D is possibly TRBD2 (5 bases). This CDR3 contains 12 residues. V was clipped by 8 bases and J by 2 bases, with 9 bases between them. Germline CDR1 reads MNHEY; CDR2 reads SVGAGI. The CDR3 region has the DNA TGTGCCAGCGCGGGCAGACAAGAGACCCAGTACTTC. Translated: CASAGRQETQYF.

This clonotype was recorded many times. The chain combines TRBV5-6 with TRBJ2-7; maybe TRBD2 (6 bases). Germline CDR1 reads SGHDT; CDR2 reads YYEEEE. The CDR3 has 15 amino acids. V shed 0 bases and J shed 3 bases, with 13 bases lying between them. CDR3 sequence: CASSLVRAGNYEQYF. CDR3 nucleotides: TGTGCCAGCAGCTTGGTGCGTGCGGGGAACTACGAGCAGTACTTC.

The gene calls are TRBV30 and TRBJ1-1; D perhaps matches TRBD1 (5 bases). The CDR3 covers 14 residues. The V and J ends lost 4 bases and 4 bases respectively, with 16 bases between them. Germline assignment: CDR1 GTSNPN and CDR2 SVGIG (reference sequence). In nucleotides, the CDR3 is TGTGCCTGGAAGCAGAAAGGGGAGAGCACTGAAGCTTTCTTT. It is translated as CAWKQKGESTEAFF. The whole variable domain, filled in from reference TRBV30 and TRBJ1-1, reads SQTIHQWPATLVQPVGSPLSLECTVEGTSNPNLYWYRQAAGRGLQLLFYSVGIGQISSEVPQNLSASRPQDRQFILSSKKLLLSDSGFYLCAWKQKGESTEAFFGQGTRLTVV.

In this sample, this clonotype turned up a few times. The chain joins TRBV5-1 to TRBJ1-1, with D perhaps matching TRBD1 (5 bases). The CDR3 loop spans 15 amino acids. From germline, CDR1 is SGHRS and CDR2 YFSETQ. The V gene lost 4 bases and the J gene lost 3 bases, with 16 bases spanning the gap. CDR3: CASSRGGDGDTEAFF. CDR3 in DNA: TGCGCCAGCAGCCGAGGCGGGGACGGAGACACTGAAGCTTTCTTT. Variable domain in full (rest from reference TRBV5-1 and TRBJ1-1): KAGVTQTPRYLIKTRGQQVTLSCSPISGHRSVSWYQQTPGQGLQFLFEYFSETQRNKGNFPGRFSGRQFSNSRSEMNVSTLELGDSALYLCASSRGGDGDTEAFFGQGTRLTVV.

J is TRBJ2-6 and V is TRBV13; D not certain. The ends were cut back, 5 bases at V and 0 bases at J, with 11 bases in the middle. The CDR3 has 16 residues. Germline V gives CDR1 PRHDT, CDR2 FYEKMQ (reference sequence). The CDR3 here is CASSPPKDSGANVLTF. In DNA, the CDR3 is TGTGCCAGCAGCCCCCCTAAGGACTCTGGGGCCAACGTCCTGACTTTC.